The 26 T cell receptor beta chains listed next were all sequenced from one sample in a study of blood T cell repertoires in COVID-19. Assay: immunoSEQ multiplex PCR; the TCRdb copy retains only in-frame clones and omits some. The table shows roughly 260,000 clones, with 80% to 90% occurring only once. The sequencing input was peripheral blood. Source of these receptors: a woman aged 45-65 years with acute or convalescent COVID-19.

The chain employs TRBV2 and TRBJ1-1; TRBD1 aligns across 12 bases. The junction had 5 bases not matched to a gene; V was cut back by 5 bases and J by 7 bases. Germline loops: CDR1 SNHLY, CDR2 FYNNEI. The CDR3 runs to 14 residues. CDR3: CASSSGQGAGEAFF. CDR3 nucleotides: TGTGCCAGCAGTTCGGGACAGGGGGCAGGTGAAGCTTTCTTT.

The CDR3 is CASSPRDSYEQYF. The DNA for the CDR3 is TGTGCCAGCAGCCCTCGGGACAGCTACGAGCAGTACTTC. This chain joins TRBV5-4 and TRBJ2-7, with 7 bases fitting TRBD1. The V gene's germline CDR1 is SGHNT and CDR2 YYREEE (reference sequence). This CDR3 contains 13 residues. J was trimmed by 3 bases and V by 4 bases; bases with no gene match: 4.

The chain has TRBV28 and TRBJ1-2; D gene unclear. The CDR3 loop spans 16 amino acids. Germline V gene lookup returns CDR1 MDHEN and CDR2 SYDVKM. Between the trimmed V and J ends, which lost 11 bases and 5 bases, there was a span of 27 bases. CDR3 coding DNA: TGTGCCTCCAGCCTGGCCGATGTGACTAAAGTTTATGGCTACACCTTC. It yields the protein CASSLADVTKVYGYTF.

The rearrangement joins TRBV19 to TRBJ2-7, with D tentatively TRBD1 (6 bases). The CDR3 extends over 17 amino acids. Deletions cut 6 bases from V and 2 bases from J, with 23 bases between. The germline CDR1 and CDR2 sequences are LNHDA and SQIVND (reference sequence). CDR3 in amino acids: CASSLQGSVGRTYEQYF. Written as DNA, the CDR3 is TGTGCCAGTAGCCTACAGGGTTCGGTCGGCCGAACCTACGAGCAGTACTTC.

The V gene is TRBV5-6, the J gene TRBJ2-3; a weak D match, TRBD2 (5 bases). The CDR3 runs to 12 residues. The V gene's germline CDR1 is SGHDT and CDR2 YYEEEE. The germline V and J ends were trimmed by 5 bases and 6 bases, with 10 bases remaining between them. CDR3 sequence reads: CASSFERDTQYF. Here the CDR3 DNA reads TGTGCCAGCAGTTTTGAGCGGGATACGCAGTATTTT.

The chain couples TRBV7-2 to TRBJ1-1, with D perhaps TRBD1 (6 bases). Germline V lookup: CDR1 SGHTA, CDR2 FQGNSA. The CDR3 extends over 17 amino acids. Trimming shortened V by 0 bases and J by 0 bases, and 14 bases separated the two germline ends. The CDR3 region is CASSLARGPTMNTEAFF. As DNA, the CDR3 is TGTGCCAGCAGCTTAGCGCGGGGGCCCACAATGAACACTGAAGCTTTCTTT.

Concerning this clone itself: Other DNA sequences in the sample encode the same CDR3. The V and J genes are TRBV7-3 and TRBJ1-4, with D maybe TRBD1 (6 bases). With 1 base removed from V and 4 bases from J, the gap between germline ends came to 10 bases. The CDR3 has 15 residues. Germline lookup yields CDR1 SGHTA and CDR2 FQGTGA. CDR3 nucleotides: TGTGCCAGCAGCTTAAATGGCAGGGGTAATGAAAAACTGTTTTTT. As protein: CASSLNGRGNEKLFF.

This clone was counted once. CDR3 region: CASSPSPLTGDTEAFF. The CDR3 region has the DNA TGCGCCAGCAGCCCTTCCCCCTTGACAGGGGACACTGAAGCTTTCTTT. The chain links TRBV5-1 to TRBJ1-1, with 8 bases lining up with TRBD1. V was pared by 4 bases and J by 3 bases, with 11 bases of the junction left unmatched. Germline-derived CDR1 and CDR2 are SGHRS and YFSETQ. The CDR3 sequence is 16 residues long.

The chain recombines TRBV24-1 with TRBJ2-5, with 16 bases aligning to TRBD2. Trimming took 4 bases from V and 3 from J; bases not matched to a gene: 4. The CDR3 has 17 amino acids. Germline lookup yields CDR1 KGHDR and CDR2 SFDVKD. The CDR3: CATSEGTSGRAEETQYF. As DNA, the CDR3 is TGTGCCACCAGTGAAGGGACTAGCGGGAGGGCGGAAGAGACCCAGTACTTC.

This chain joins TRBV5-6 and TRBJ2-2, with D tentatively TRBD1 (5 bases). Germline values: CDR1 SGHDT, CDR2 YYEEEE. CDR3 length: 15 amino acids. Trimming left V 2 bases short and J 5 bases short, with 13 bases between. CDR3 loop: CASSLRRVGTGELFF. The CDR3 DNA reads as TGTGCCAGCAGCTTACGCAGGGTTGGAACCGGGGAGCTGTTTTTT.

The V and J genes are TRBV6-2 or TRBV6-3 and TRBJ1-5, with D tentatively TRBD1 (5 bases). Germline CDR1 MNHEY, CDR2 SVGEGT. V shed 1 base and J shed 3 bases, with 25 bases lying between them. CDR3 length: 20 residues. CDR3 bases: TGTGCCAGCAGTTACTGGGCATTTGGGAAGCAGGGATCCTACAATCAGCCCCAGCATTTT. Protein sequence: CASSYWAFGKQGSYNQPQHF.

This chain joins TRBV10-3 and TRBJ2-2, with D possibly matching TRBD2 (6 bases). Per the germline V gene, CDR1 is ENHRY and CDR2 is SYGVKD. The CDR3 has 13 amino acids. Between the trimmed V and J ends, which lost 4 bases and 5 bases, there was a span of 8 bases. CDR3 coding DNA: TGTGCCATCAGTGTTCGGGGGACCGGGGAGCTGTTTTTT. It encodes CAISVRGTGELFF.

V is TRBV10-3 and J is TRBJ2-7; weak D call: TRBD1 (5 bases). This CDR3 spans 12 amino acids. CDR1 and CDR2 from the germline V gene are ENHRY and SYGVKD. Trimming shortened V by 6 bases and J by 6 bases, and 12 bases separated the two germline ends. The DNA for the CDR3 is TGTGCCATCAGCTCCAGGGAATTCGAGCAGTACTTC. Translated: CAISSREFEQYF.

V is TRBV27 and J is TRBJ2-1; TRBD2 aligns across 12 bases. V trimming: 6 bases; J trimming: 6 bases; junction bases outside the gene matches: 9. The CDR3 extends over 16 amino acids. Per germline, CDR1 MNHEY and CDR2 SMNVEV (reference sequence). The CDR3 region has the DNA TGTGCCAGCAGACAGTCGACTAGCGGGAGCTTCAATGAGCAGTTCTTC. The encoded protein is CASRQSTSGSFNEQFF.

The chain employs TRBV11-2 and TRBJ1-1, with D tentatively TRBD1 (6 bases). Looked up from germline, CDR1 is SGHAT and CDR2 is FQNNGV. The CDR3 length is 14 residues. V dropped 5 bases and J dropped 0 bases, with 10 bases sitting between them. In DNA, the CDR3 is TGTGCCAGCAGCGTGAGGGGGATGAACACTGAAGCTTTCTTT. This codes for CASSVRGMNTEAFF.

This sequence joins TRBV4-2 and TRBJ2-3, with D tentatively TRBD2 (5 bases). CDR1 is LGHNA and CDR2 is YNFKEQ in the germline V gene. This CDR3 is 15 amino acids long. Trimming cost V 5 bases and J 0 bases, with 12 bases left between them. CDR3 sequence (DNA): TGTGCCAGCAGCAATAGCGTGGATAGCACAGATACGCAGTATTTT. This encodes CASSNSVDSTDTQYF.

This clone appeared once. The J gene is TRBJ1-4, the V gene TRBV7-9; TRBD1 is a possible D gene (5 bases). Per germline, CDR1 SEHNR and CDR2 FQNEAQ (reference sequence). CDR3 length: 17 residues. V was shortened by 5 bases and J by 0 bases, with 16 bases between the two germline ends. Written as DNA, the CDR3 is TGTGCCAGCAGCACACCAGGACGGACAACAACTAATGAAAAACTGTTTTTT. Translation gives CASSTPGRTTTNEKLFF.

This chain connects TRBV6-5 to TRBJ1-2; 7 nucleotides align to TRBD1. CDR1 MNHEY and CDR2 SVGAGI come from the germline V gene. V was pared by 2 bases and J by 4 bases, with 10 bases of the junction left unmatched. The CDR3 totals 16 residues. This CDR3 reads CASSYTDRVQVYGYTF. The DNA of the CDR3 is TGTGCCAGCAGTTACACAGACAGGGTGCAAGTCTATGGCTACACCTTC.

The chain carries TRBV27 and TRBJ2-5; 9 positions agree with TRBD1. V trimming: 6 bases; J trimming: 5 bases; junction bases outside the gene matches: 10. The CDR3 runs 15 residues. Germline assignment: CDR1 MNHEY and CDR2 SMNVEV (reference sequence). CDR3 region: CASRNRGRGEETQYF. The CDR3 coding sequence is TGTGCCAGCAGGAACAGGGGGCGCGGCGAGGAGACCCAGTACTTC.

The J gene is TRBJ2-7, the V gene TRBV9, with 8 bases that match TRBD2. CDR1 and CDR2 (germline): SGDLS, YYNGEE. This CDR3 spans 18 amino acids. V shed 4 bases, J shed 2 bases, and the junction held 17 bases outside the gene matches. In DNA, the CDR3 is TGTGCCAGCAGCCCACACCCCACGGGGGCGGGAGGAACCTACGAGCAGTACTTC. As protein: CASSPHPTGAGGTYEQYF. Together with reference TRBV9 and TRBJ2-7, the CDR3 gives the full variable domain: DSGVTQTPKHLITATGQRVTLRCSPRSGDLSVYWYQQSLDQGLQFLIQYYNGEERAKGNILERFSAQQFPDLHSELNLSSLELGDSALYFCASSPHPTGAGGTYEQYFGPGTRLTVT.

The chain's CDR3 is CASSFSAGGYQPQHF. The CDR3 DNA sequence: TGTGCCAGCAGCTTTTCGGCAGGGGGCTATCAGCCCCAGCATTTT. The chain employs TRBV7-9 and TRBJ1-5; 8 bases map to TRBD1. Unmatched junction bases numbered 6, after V lost 3 bases and J lost 5 bases. In germline, CDR1 is SEHNR, CDR2 FQNEAQ (reference sequence). The CDR3 consists of 15 residues.

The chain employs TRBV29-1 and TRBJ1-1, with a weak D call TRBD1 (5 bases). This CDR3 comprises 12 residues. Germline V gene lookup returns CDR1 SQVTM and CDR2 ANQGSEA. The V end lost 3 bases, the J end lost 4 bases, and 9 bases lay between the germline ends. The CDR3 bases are TGCAGCGTTGACAGGGTGGGCACTGAAGCTTTCTTT. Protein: CSVDRVGTEAFF.

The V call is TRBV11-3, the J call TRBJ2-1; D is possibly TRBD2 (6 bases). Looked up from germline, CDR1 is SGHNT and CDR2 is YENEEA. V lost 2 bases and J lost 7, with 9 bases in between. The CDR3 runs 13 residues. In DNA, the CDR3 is TGTGCCAGCAGCTTAACGGGAGAGAATGAGCAGTTCTTC. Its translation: CASSLTGENEQFF.

In DNA, the CDR3 is TGTGCCAGCACCTTTAACAGGGGGGGTTATGGCTACACCTTC. As protein: CASTFNRGGYGYTF. This chain links TRBV7-2 with TRBJ1-2; 8 bases agree with TRBD1. Looked up from germline, CDR1 is SGHTA and CDR2 is FQGNSA. Trimming cost V 7 bases and J 5 bases; bases outside gene matches: 9. This CDR3 spans 14 amino acids.

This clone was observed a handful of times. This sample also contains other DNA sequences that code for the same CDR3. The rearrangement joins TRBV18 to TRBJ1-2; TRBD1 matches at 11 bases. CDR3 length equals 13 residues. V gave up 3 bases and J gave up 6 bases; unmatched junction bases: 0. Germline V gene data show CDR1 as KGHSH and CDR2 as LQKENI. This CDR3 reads CASSPGQGDGYTF. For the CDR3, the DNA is TGTGCCAGCTCACCGGGACAGGGGGATGGCTACACCTTC.

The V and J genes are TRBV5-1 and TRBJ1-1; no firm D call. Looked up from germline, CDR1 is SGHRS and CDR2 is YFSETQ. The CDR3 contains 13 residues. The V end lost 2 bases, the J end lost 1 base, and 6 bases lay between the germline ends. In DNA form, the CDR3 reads TGCGCCAGCAGCTTCCCAGGGAACACTGAAGCTTTCTTT. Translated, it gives CASSFPGNTEAFF.